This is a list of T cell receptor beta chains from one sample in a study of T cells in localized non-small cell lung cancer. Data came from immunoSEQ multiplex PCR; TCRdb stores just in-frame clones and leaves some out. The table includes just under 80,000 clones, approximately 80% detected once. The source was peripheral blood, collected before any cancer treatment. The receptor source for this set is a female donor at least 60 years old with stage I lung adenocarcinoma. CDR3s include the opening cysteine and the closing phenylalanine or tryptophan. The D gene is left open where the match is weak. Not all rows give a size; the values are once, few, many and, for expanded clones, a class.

cdr3_aa: CASSLGDRDSPLHF
cdr3_nt: TGTGCCAGCAGTCTTGGTGACAGGGATTCACCCCTCCACTTT
v_call: TRBV28
clone_size: .
d_call: TRBD1
j_call: TRBJ1-6

cdr3_aa: CASSFGWGQGYTF
cdr3_nt: TGTGCCAGCAGTTTTGGGTGGGGACAAGGCTACACCTTC
v_call: TRBV28
clone_size: .
d_call: .
j_call: TRBJ1-2

cdr3_aa: CASSSTYRVLSDGYTF
cdr3_nt: TGTGCCAGCAGCTCGACTTACAGGGTCCTATCGGATGGCTACACCTTC
v_call: TRBV5-6
clone_size: .
d_call: .
j_call: TRBJ1-2

cdr3_aa: CASSQMGLADVTDTQYF
cdr3_nt: TGTGCCAGCAGCCAAATGGGACTAGCGGACGTCACAGATACGCAGTATTTT
v_call: TRBV4-2
clone_size: .
d_call: TRBD2
j_call: TRBJ2-3

cdr3_aa: CASSLRPGREKLFF
cdr3_nt: TGTGCCAGCTCACTCCGTCCGGGACGCGAAAAACTGTTTTTT
v_call: TRBV18
clone_size: .
d_call: .
j_call: TRBJ1-4

cdr3_aa: CASALNNEQFF
cdr3_nt: TGTGCTAGTGCCCTAAACAATGAGCAGTTCTTC
v_call: TRBV12-5
clone_size: .
d_call: .
j_call: TRBJ2-1

cdr3_aa: CASSLSGKWGNTIYF
cdr3_nt: TGTGCCAGCAGTTTATCGGGGAAGTGGGGAAACACCATATATTTT
v_call: TRBV27
clone_size: .
d_call: .
j_call: TRBJ1-3

cdr3_aa: CASSDTGASTDTQYF
cdr3_nt: TGTGCCAGCAGTGATACAGGAGCTAGCACAGATACGCAGTATTTT
v_call: TRBV6-1
clone_size: .
d_call: .
j_call: TRBJ2-3

cdr3_aa: CATSRNPPDYSNQPQHF
cdr3_nt: TGTGCCACCAGCAGAAACCCCCCTGATTATAGCAATCAGCCCCAGCATTTT
v_call: TRBV15
clone_size: .
d_call: .
j_call: TRBJ1-5

cdr3_aa: CASTPRTLTDTQYF
cdr3_nt: TGTGCCAGCACCCCCCGGACCCTCACAGATACGCAGTATTTT
v_call: TRBV6-1
clone_size: .
d_call: .
j_call: TRBJ2-3

cdr3_aa: CASSSGQGRSYEQYF
cdr3_nt: TGCGCCAGCAGCTCTGGACAGGGACGTTCCTACGAGCAGTACTTC
v_call: TRBV5-1
clone_size: .
d_call: TRBD1
j_call: TRBJ2-7

cdr3_aa: CASSVSQGLAANEQFF
cdr3_nt: TGTGCCAGCAGCGTCTCACAGGGACTTGCTGCCAATGAGCAGTTCTTC
v_call: TRBV6-4
clone_size: .
d_call: .
j_call: TRBJ2-1

cdr3_aa: CASSKSQGAVSNQPQHF
cdr3_nt: TGTGCCAGCAGCAAATCACAGGGGGCGGTTAGCAATCAGCCCCAGCATTTT
v_call: TRBV13
clone_size: .
d_call: TRBD1
j_call: TRBJ1-5

cdr3_aa: CASSYLSLGSYNEQFF
cdr3_nt: TGTGCCAGCAGTTACCTGAGTCTTGGGTCCTACAATGAGCAGTTCTTC
v_call: TRBV6-6
clone_size: .
d_call: .
j_call: TRBJ2-1

cdr3_aa: CASSPQYDRGKNYGYTF
cdr3_nt: TGTGCCAGCAGCCCCCAGTACGACAGGGGAAAAAACTATGGCTACACCTTC
v_call: TRBV13
clone_size: .
d_call: TRBD1
j_call: TRBJ1-2

cdr3_aa: CASSLASNQPQHF
cdr3_nt: TGCGCCAGCAGCCTTGCCAGCAATCAGCCCCAGCATTTT
v_call: TRBV5-1
clone_size: .
d_call: .
j_call: TRBJ1-5

cdr3_aa: CAFGQGRKAFF
cdr3_nt: TGTGCCTTCGGACAGGGTAGGAAAGCTTTCTTT
v_call: TRBV30
clone_size: few
d_call: TRBD1
j_call: TRBJ1-1

cdr3_aa: CASSPSGPSGNTIYF
cdr3_nt: TGTGCCAGCAGTCCGTCAGGGCCCTCGGGAAACACCATATATTTT
v_call: TRBV7-2
clone_size: .
d_call: .
j_call: TRBJ1-3

cdr3_aa: CASSHARTGSTEAFF
cdr3_nt: TGCGCCAGCAGCCATGCCCGGACAGGTTCCACTGAAGCTTTCTTT
v_call: TRBV4-3
clone_size: .
d_call: TRBD1
j_call: TRBJ1-1

cdr3_aa: CASSLYGTYNSPLHF
cdr3_nt: TGTGCCAGCAGTTTATACGGTACCTATAATTCACCCCTCCACTTT
v_call: TRBV27
clone_size: .
d_call: .
j_call: TRBJ1-6

cdr3_aa: CASSQGWTEEDTQYF
cdr3_nt: TGCGCCAGCAGCCAAGGTTGGACAGAAGAGGATACGCAGTATTTT
v_call: TRBV4-3
clone_size: .
d_call: .
j_call: TRBJ2-3

cdr3_aa: CASSFRPGLNTEAFF
cdr3_nt: TGTGCCAGCAGCTTCCGACCGGGCCTGAACACTGAAGCTTTCTTT
v_call: TRBV7-3
clone_size: .
d_call: .
j_call: TRBJ1-1

cdr3_aa: CAWSSGNNEQFF
cdr3_nt: TGTGCCTGGAGTTCAGGAAACAATGAGCAGTTCTTC
v_call: TRBV30
clone_size: .
d_call: .
j_call: TRBJ2-1

cdr3_aa: CASSLGGTINSPLHF
cdr3_nt: TGCGCCAGCAGCTTAGGCGGAACAATAAATTCACCCCTCCACTTT
v_call: TRBV5-1
clone_size: .
d_call: .
j_call: TRBJ1-6